This record concerns one T cell receptor (beta chain) sequence. The sample originates from a study of blood T cell repertoires in COVID-19. On the study more broadly: Specimens from acute and convalescent COVID-19 originated in the United States, Italy and Spain.

Clones were sequenced by immunoSEQ multiplex PCR, and TCRdb holds only the in-frame ones, with some missing. In the table there are under 250,000 clones, 83% of which are singletons. This CDR3 is built from 15 residues. Per germline, CDR1 KGHSH and CDR2 LQKENI. The V and J ends lost 5 bases and 1 base respectively, with 12 bases between them. V and J are TRBV18 and TRBJ1-5; unclear D gene. Sequenced material: peripheral blood. This clonotype originated in a man aged 50 to 59 with active or convalescent COVID-19. CDR3 residues: CASSAQRESNQPQHF. CDR3 nucleotide sequence: TGTGCCAGCTCAGCTCAACGAGAGAGCAATCAGCCCCAGCATTTT.